This T cell receptor (beta chain) was sequenced for a study of early T cells in non-severe SARS-CoV-2 infection (dated by TCRdb to the early 2020s). General notes on the study: Because TCR sequencing relied on bulk RNA taken from unsorted whole blood, pairing of alpha and beta chains was not possible. Summary of the overall study and its limitations: VDJdb matching was skewed toward anti-spike CD8 responses, so virus-specific expansions were likely underestimated and private and CD4 specificities were missed.

Receptor libraries were prepared by 5' RACE. Instrument used: NextSeq 500. Unique molecular identifiers were attached to individual cDNA molecules in the TCR library protocol so that sequencing error and PCR bias could be corrected. Both TCR alpha and beta chains were sequenced, and tight co-correlation was observed between alpha and beta sequence abundances in each sample. The study's processing was this. Decombinator V4 was used to annotate the V gene, J gene and CDR3 of the TCR sequences. Expanded TCRs were defined as changing significantly between any two time points under a Poisson model with p below 0.0001. Abundances of TCRs were expressed as counts per million after normalisation to the total number of TCRs sequenced in each sample. TRAV1-2 paired with TRAJ12, TRAJ20 or TRAJ33 defined MAIT TCRs, while TRAV10 paired with TRAJ18 defined iNKT TCRs. VDJdb, accessed 1 November 2021, was searched for CMV, EBV and SARS-CoV-2 annotated TCRs, excluding TCRs annotated for multiple antigens. The public sequencing data were trimmed at Q25 with fastp and processed into clonotypes with MiXCR by TCRdb, which kept only in-frame beta chains. For every CDR3 protein sequence, its rows merge into one entry that carries the most common genes and DNA. The V and J calls shown here were made by TCRdb, not taken from the authors' results. The sample table holds about 55,000 distinct CDR3 sequences, of which under 8% were seen once. Roughly 5.6% of the sample is held by the ten biggest clonotypes.

A case-control design nested within a healthcare worker cohort in London, UK, was used, with weekly nasopharyngeal swab PCR tests and blood sampling performed. Healthcare workers were enrolled in the week of the UK lockdown, from 23 to 31 March 2020, and were followed every week for up to roughly 15 weeks. The CDR3 sequence holds 16 residues, the cysteine and phenylalanine included. Only the CDR3 region is kept as DNA, spanning 48 bases read in frame from base 1. The germline V end is reduced by 4 bases and the J end by 4 bases; junction bases left unmatched: 8. From the germline V gene, CDR1 is MDHEN and CDR2 is SYDVKM. This clonotype has a handful of counts. This receptor's antigen is unknown. Base qualities are not recorded, but no much larger clone differs from it by a single base.

The sequence was collected from an adult who was a healthcare worker with PCR-confirmed SARS-CoV-2 infection or an uninfected control (not recorded which). This chain joins TRBV28 to TRBJ2-2, and 8 bases in between align with TRBD1. The input for sequencing was whole blood, taken at baseline. CDR3 region: CASSSWTGRGTGELFF. The sequence in DNA is TGTGCCAGCAGTTCGTGGACAGGGCGGGGCACCGGGGAGCTGTTTTTT.